These T cell receptor beta chains were read from a single sample in a study of blood T cell repertoires in COVID-19. Generated by immunoSEQ multiplex PCR, the TCRdb table keeps only in-frame clones and is missing some. In the table there are about 430,000 clones, about 87% of which are singletons. The sequencing sample was made of peripheral blood. Receptor source: a man aged 18 to 29 with COVID-19, enrolled during active disease. CDR3s include the opening cysteine and the closing phenylalanine or tryptophan. The D gene is left open where the match is weak. Clone size, where shown, is once, few, many, or a class for clones that have expanded.

J gene,clone size,V gene,D gene,CDR3 protein,CDR3 DNA
TRBJ2-1,-,TRBV7-6,-,CASSFGESSYNEQFF,TGTGCCAGCAGCTTCGGGGAGAGCTCCTACAATGAGCAGTTCTTC
TRBJ1-3,-,TRBV5-4,TRBD1,CASSLQGISGNTIYF,TGTGCCAGCAGCCTACAGGGGATCTCTGGAAACACCATATATTTT
TRBJ2-2,-,TRBV5-1,TRBD1,CASSRIGQGARETGELFF,TGCGCCAGCAGCCGAATAGGACAGGGGGCTCGCGAAACCGGGGAGCTGTTTTTT
TRBJ2-2,-,TRBV27,TRBD1,CASSTSRGGGTGELFF,TGTGCCAGCAGTACCTCCAGAGGGGGCGGCACCGGGGAGCTGTTTTTT
TRBJ2-2,-,TRBV6-4,TRBD1,CASSDGQDTGELFF,TGTGCCAGCAGTGACGGACAGGACACCGGGGAGCTGTTTTTT
TRBJ1-1,-,TRBV2,-,CASSEQLTNTEAFF,TGTGCCAGCAGTGAGCAACTTACGAACACTGAAGCTTTCTTT
TRBJ2-1,-,TRBV10-2,TRBD2,CASRPGTSGLSYNEQFF,TGCGCCAGCAGACCAGGGACTAGCGGTTTGTCCTACAATGAGCAGTTCTTC
TRBJ1-1,-,TRBV5-5,-,CASHFGTNTEAFF,TGTGCCAGCCACTTTGGTACGAACACTGAAGCTTTCTTT
TRBJ2-1,-,TRBV27,TRBD2,CASSPPGTSRDEQFF,TGTGCCAGCAGCCCTCCCGGGACTAGTCGCGATGAGCAGTTCTTC
TRBJ2-1,-,TRBV4-1,TRBD2,CASSQAGGSNEQFF,TGCGCCAGCAGCCAAGCGGGAGGCTCCAATGAGCAGTTCTTC
TRBJ1-4,few,TRBV5-1,TRBD1,CASQTGTDGEKLFF,TGCGCCAGCCAAACTGGGACAGATGGGGAAAAACTGTTTTTT
TRBJ1-1,-,TRBV12-3/TRBV12-4,TRBD1,CASSLLQGAVAFF,TGTGCCAGCAGTTTACTACAGGGGGCAGTAGCTTTCTTT
TRBJ1-2,once,TRBV29-1,-,CSVGPGIGVGGYTF,TGCAGCGTTGGTCCGGGGATCGGGGTGGGTGGCTACACCTTC
TRBJ2-7,-,TRBV2,TRBD1,CASSDPGQGDYEQYF,TGTGCCAGCAGTGACCCGGGACAGGGGGATTACGAGCAGTACTTC
TRBJ1-1,-,TRBV5-1,TRBD1,CASSFQGEGTEAFF,TGCGCCAGCAGCTTCCAGGGGGAAGGGACTGAAGCTTTCTTT
TRBJ1-5,-,TRBV6-1,-,CASSEMGGQPQHF,TGTGCCAGCAGTGAAATGGGGGGACAGCCCCAGCATTTT
TRBJ2-7,-,TRBV5-1,-,CASSLGWEPRYEQYF,TGCGCCAGCAGCTTGGGATGGGAGCCAAGGTACGAGCAGTACTTC
TRBJ2-7,-,TRBV7-2,TRBD2,CASSPRAGVYEQYF,TGTGCCAGCAGTCCTCGAGCGGGAGTCTACGAGCAGTACTTC
TRBJ1-4,-,TRBV6-5,TRBD1,CASCRDRGEKLFF,TGTGCCAGCTGCCGGGACAGGGGGGAAAAACTGTTTTTT
TRBJ2-1,-,TRBV6-5,TRBD2,CAAKGTSLYNEQFF,TGTGCCGCGAAGGGGACTAGCCTCTACAATGAGCAGTTCTTC
TRBJ1-1,-,TRBV5-6,-,CASSGHPNTEAFF,TGTGCCAGCTCGGGACACCCGAACACTGAAGCTTTCTTT
TRBJ2-5,once,TRBV27,-,CASSLSAPGVETQYF,TGTGCCAGCAGTTTATCGGCCCCCGGGGTGGAGACCCAGTACTTC
TRBJ2-3,once,TRBV3-1/TRBV3-2,-,CASSPLGLADTQYF,TGTGCCAGCAGCCCTCTGGGCTTGGCAGATACGCAGTATTTT
TRBJ2-3,-,TRBV4-1,TRBD1,CASSQATGGDTQYF,TGCGCCAGCAGCCAAGCGACAGGGGGAGATACGCAGTATTTT
TRBJ2-1,-,TRBV19,-,CASSIDRDFYQQFF,TGTGCCAGTAGTATTGACAGGGACTTTTATCAGCAGTTCTTC
TRBJ2-7,-,TRBV5-6,TRBD2,CASSLGLAGVEQYF,TGTGCCAGCAGCTTGGGACTAGCGGGAGTCGAGCAGTACTTC
TRBJ2-7,few,TRBV6-5,-,CASSYSKGLPQYF,TGTGCCAGCAGTTACTCGAAGGGGCTCCCCCAGTACTTC
TRBJ2-2,-,TRBV9,-,CASSHPPGENTGELFF,TGTGCCAGCAGCCATCCCCCAGGGGAGAACACCGGGGAGCTGTTTTTT
TRBJ2-5,-,TRBV5-1,-,CASSLVAGEVETQYF,TGCGCCAGCAGCTTGGTGGCGGGCGAGGTAGAGACCCAGTACTTC
TRBJ2-3,-,TRBV7-8,-,CASSGRNTDTQYF,TGTGCCAGCAGCGGCAGGAACACAGATACGCAGTATTTT
TRBJ2-5,-,TRBV2,-,CASNPTGVGETQYF,TGTGCCAGCAACCCGACGGGAGTAGGGGAGACCCAGTACTTC
TRBJ2-3,-,TRBV29-1,TRBD1,CSGRGGPDTQYF,TGCAGCGGACGAGGGGGCCCAGATACGCAGTATTTT
TRBJ2-1,-,TRBV9,TRBD2,CASSDEAGGDDEQFF,TGTGCCAGCAGCGACGAGGCGGGAGGGGATGATGAGCAGTTCTTC
TRBJ2-7,-,TRBV6-6,TRBD1,CASSSGTGYYEQYF,TGTGCCAGCAGTTCCGGGACAGGGTACTACGAGCAGTACTTC
TRBJ2-1,-,TRBV2,TRBD2,CASSDPGLAGGLEFF,TGTGCCAGCAGTGACCCGGGACTAGCGGGGGGGCTTGAGTTCTTC
TRBJ1-1,-,TRBV2,TRBD1,CATPGQGADTEAFF,TGTGCCACCCCGGGACAGGGGGCGGACACTGAAGCTTTCTTT
TRBJ1-6,-,TRBV6-6,TRBD1,CASRLQGGRSSPLHF,TGTGCCAGCAGACTACAGGGGGGGAGGAGTTCACCCCTCCACTTT
TRBJ2-2,-,TRBV5-6,-,CASSPVDSPGELFF,TGTGCCAGCAGCCCGGTCGACAGTCCCGGGGAGCTGTTTTTT
TRBJ2-5,-,TRBV19,TRBD2,CASSPLAGAQETQYF,TGTGCCAGTAGTCCCCTAGCGGGGGCCCAAGAGACCCAGTACTTC
TRBJ2-2,-,TRBV7-9,-,CASSLEAGLRTGELFF,TGTGCCAGCAGCTTAGAAGCAGGGCTTCGGACCGGGGAGCTGTTTTTT
TRBJ1-2,-,TRBV27,-,CASSSGQNYGYTF,TGTGCCAGCAGTTCCGGACAGAACTATGGCTACACCTTC
TRBJ2-2,-,TRBV7-8,TRBD2,CASSSTGTRGGELFF,TGTGCCAGCAGCTCCACTGGGACTAGAGGCGGGGAGCTGTTTTTT
TRBJ2-2,-,TRBV2,TRBD2,CASRLTSGATGELFF,TGTGCCAGCAGGCTGACTAGCGGGGCCACCGGGGAGCTGTTTTTT
TRBJ2-7,-,TRBV19,TRBD2,CASSIAAGGRYEQYF,TGTGCCAGTAGTATTGCAGCGGGAGGGAGGTACGAGCAGTACTTC
TRBJ2-7,few,TRBV6-9,TRBD1,CASSYSRGQGSEQYF,TGTGCCAGCAGTTATTCGAGGGGACAGGGATCCGAGCAGTACTTC
TRBJ1-2,-,TRBV28,-,CASSGGYGYTF,TGTGCCAGCAGCGGGGGCTATGGCTACACCTTC
TRBJ1-4,-,TRBV5-8,TRBD1,CASSTRQGAVEKLFF,TGTGCCAGCAGCACAAGACAGGGGGCCGTAGAAAAACTGTTTTTT
TRBJ2-3,-,TRBV2,-,CASSEDRLSTDTQYF,TGTGCCAGCAGTGAAGACAGGCTCAGCACAGATACGCAGTATTTT
TRBJ2-2,-,TRBV6-6,-,CASLGTKPGELFF,TGTGCCAGCCTAGGGACAAAACCCGGGGAGCTGTTTTTT
TRBJ2-1,-,TRBV30,-,CAWSVLWTDYNEQFF,TGTGCCTGGAGTGTACTGTGGACAGACTACAATGAGCAGTTCTTC
TRBJ1-5,-,TRBV11-1,-,CASSFSTGDQPQHF,TGTGCCAGCAGCTTTTCAACGGGAGATCAGCCCCAGCATTTT
TRBJ2-1,-,TRBV6-6,-,CASSFTLGNEQFF,TGTGCCAGCAGTTTTACTCTAGGTAATGAGCAGTTCTTC
TRBJ2-5,-,TRBV7-9,TRBD1,CASTTGAQETQYF,TGTGCCAGCACTACAGGGGCCCAAGAGACCCAGTACTTC
TRBJ1-4,-,TRBV27,-,CASRAVWDSQKWGRLFF,TGTGCCAGCAGGGCCGTGTGGGACTCACAAAAATGGGGTAGACTGTTTTTT
TRBJ2-6,-,TRBV12-2,-,CASRFGLKRLSGANVLTF,TGTGCAAGTCGCTTCGGTCTTAAGAGGCTCTCTGGGGCCAACGTCCTGACTTTC
TRBJ2-7,-,TRBV11-3,TRBD1,CASSYSTGQGRYEQYF,TGTGCCAGCAGCTATAGCACAGGACAGGGGAGGTACGAGCAGTACTTC
TRBJ1-1,-,TRBV10-3,-,CAISESQGMGTEAFF,TGTGCCATCAGTGAGTCCCAGGGGATGGGCACTGAAGCTTTCTTT
TRBJ2-1,-,TRBV7-2,-,CASSFRASHTYNEQFF,TGTGCCAGCAGCTTCCGAGCGTCACACACCTACAATGAGCAGTTCTTC
TRBJ2-5,-,TRBV7-9,-,CASSPPGLGETQYF,TGTGCCAGCAGCCCCCCTGGCCTAGGAGAGACCCAGTACTTC